The present T cell receptor beta chain was sequenced within a study of PD-1 blockade in classical Hodgkin lymphoma. Whole-study results and caveats: Complete responders entered with baseline diversity on par with newly diagnosed patients, the results showed.

Sequenced by immunoSEQ multiplex PCR; TCRdb stores in-frame clones only, minus some. The sample holds about 27,000 clones; 80% to 90% are singletons and the top ten take more than 6.5%. The CDR3 is 14 amino acids. Deletions cut 3 bases from V and 2 bases from J, with 9 bases between. CDR1 and CDR2 from the germline V gene are MGHRA and YSYEKL. On this clone: Its antigen remains unknown.

Every one of the patients relapsed after autologous stem cell transplantation (brentuximab vedotin exposure was variable). Thawed PBMCs supplied CD8+ T cells via magnetic negative selection. Patients had relapsed/refractory classical Hodgkin lymphoma with complete response, partial response or progressive disease as best response. The chain has TRBV4-1 and TRBJ2-3, with D possibly being TRBD1 (6 bases). Sequences were derived from CD8+ T cells from blood, sampled at baseline. This clonotype was obtained from a human donor with classical Hodgkin lymphoma. CDR3 nucleotides: TGCGCCAGCAGCCAGGCAGGGGCCACAGATACGCAGTATTTT. This gives the protein CASSQAGATDTQYF.